This T cell receptor beta chain was captured in a study of CD8+ T cells in alopecia areata. About the study: Tofacitinib therapy took 6 to 18 months; 6 months off drug came after.

RNA was isolated and reverse transcribed to cDNA, the sequencing template. Some clones are missing from TCRdb's copy, which holds only in-frame ones; the method was immunoSEQ multiplex PCR. Here the sample spans about 150,000 clones, 45% to 55% being singletons. Germline CDR1 is MGHRA and CDR2 is YSYEKL. V was pared by 4 bases and J by 1 base, with 3 bases of the junction left unmatched. The CDR3 is 14 residues long. This sequence originates from a human donor with alopecia areata. The source material was CD8+ T cells sorted from blood, sampled at week 0. The gene calls are TRBV4-1 and TRBJ1-1, with 7 bases fitting TRBD1. The chain's CDR3 is CASSPRTGNTEAFF. DNA of the CDR3: TGCGCCAGCAGCCCTAGGACAGGGAACACTGAAGCTTTCTTT.